A selection of T cell receptor beta chains follows, all from one sample in a study of blood T cell repertoires in COVID-19. Repertoires were generated with immunoSEQ multiplex PCR, while TCRdb's copy carries only in-frame clones and drops some. The sample lists over 200,000 clones; about 83% were seen once. The sample taken for sequencing was peripheral blood. The source is a woman aged 30 to 39 with COVID-19, enrolled during active disease. Both conserved end residues are part of each CDR3. The D gene is left open where the match is weak. Clone size is stated in some rows and not others, as once, few, many or a class when expanded.

V	D	J	size	CDR3	DNA
TRBV4-1	TRBD1	TRBJ1-2	-	CASSQDEQGTGGYTF	TGCGCCAGCAGCCAAGATGAACAGGGGACTGGCGGCTACACCTTC
TRBV5-4	TRBD1	TRBJ2-2	-	CASSLNNRGRGELFF	TGTGCCAGCAGCTTAAACAACAGGGGGCGAGGGGAGCTGTTTTTT
TRBV5-1	-	TRBJ2-7	-	CASSLSVRTYEQYF	TGCGCCAGCAGCTTGTCGGTCAGGACCTACGAGCAGTACTTC
TRBV7-9	-	TRBJ1-1	-	CASSLFEGFEAFF	TGTGCCAGCAGCTTATTCGAGGGCTTTGAAGCTTTCTTT
TRBV7-2	TRBD1	TRBJ2-5	-	CASSPSDPGQGETQYF	TGTGCCAGCAGCCCCTCCGATCCGGGACAGGGGGAGACCCAGTACTTC
TRBV7-9	-	TRBJ2-7	-	CASSFVSGYEQYF	TGTGCCAGCAGCTTTGTTAGTGGCTACGAGCAGTACTTC
TRBV16	TRBD1	TRBJ1-5	-	CASSQSNRGYSNQPQHF	TGTGCCAGCAGCCAATCGAACAGGGGTTATAGCAATCAGCCCCAGCATTTT
TRBV6-5	-	TRBJ1-4	-	CASSYVRGAEKLFF	TGTGCCAGCAGTTACGTCCGGGGGGCTGAAAAACTGTTTTTT
TRBV29-1	TRBD1	TRBJ2-2	-	CSVSGGAKTGELFF	TGCAGCGTTTCAGGGGGCGCAAAAACCGGGGAGCTGTTTTTT
TRBV5-6	-	TRBJ2-2	once	CASSLKGANTGELFF	TGTGCCAGCAGCTTGAAGGGGGCGAACACCGGGGAGCTGTTTTTT
TRBV4-3	-	TRBJ2-7	-	CASSPSRVNEQYF	TGCGCCAGCAGCCCGTCCCGGGTTAACGAGCAGTACTTC
TRBV30	TRBD1	TRBJ2-7	few	CAWSVGTGGRDF	TGTGCCTGGAGTGTTGGGACAGGGGGCAGGGACTTC
TRBV9	-	TRBJ2-1	-	CASSRVLNSNEQFF	TGTGCCAGCAGTCGGGTCCTAAACTCCAATGAGCAGTTCTTC
TRBV5-1	-	TRBJ1-5	-	CASSSNPQDSNQPQHF	TGCGCCAGCAGCTCAAATCCCCAGGATAGCAATCAGCCCCAGCATTTT
TRBV5-6	-	TRBJ2-1	once	CASSLAAGEQFF	TGTGCCAGCAGCTTGGCTGCGGGAGAGCAGTTCTTC
TRBV5-6	TRBD1	TRBJ2-7	-	CASSFLGTGSHEQYF	TGTGCCAGCAGCTTCCTGGGGACAGGGTCCCACGAGCAGTACTTC
TRBV5-1	-	TRBJ1-6	-	CASSLNINSPLHF	TGCGCCAGCAGCTTGAACATCAATTCACCCCTCCACTTT
TRBV6-2/TRBV6-3	TRBD2	TRBJ2-7	once	CASSAGTRPYEQYF	TGTGCCAGCAGTGCCGGGACTAGACCCTACGAGCAGTACTTC
TRBV5-4	-	TRBJ1-3	-	CASSLGGGSGNTIYF	TGTGCCAGCAGCTTGGGAGGGGGCTCTGGAAACACCATATATTTT
TRBV20-1	-	TRBJ2-1	-	CSAAQGEQFF	TGCAGTGCTGCTCAGGGTGAGCAGTTCTTC
TRBV9	TRBD2	TRBJ2-3	few	CASSVAGGGTDTQYF	TGTGCCAGCAGCGTAGCGGGGGGAGGCACAGATACGCAGTATTTT
TRBV2	-	TRBJ2-7	-	CASSEATWTVGF	TGTGCCAGCAGTGAAGCGACATGGACAGTCGGATTC
TRBV10-3	-	TRBJ2-1	-	CAIGMGGNTGNEQFF	TGTGCCATCGGAATGGGCGGGAATACAGGAAATGAGCAGTTCTTC
TRBV27	-	TRBJ2-5	-	CASRAGPGETQYF	TGTGCCAGCAGGGCGGGGCCGGGGGAGACCCAGTACTTC
TRBV6-5	-	TRBJ2-7	-	CASSLVGYEQYF	TGTGCCTCGTCCCTAGTCGGCTACGAGCAGTACTTC
TRBV6-2/TRBV6-3	-	TRBJ1-1	-	CASSNRPGTEAFF	TGTGCCAGCAGTAATAGACCGGGCACTGAAGCTTTCTTT
TRBV7-2	TRBD1	TRBJ2-1	-	CASSSMDREVQFF	TGTGCCAGCAGCTCTATGGACAGGGAAGTTCAGTTCTTC
TRBV10-3	TRBD1	TRBJ1-2	-	CAISLEQGLAGSGYTF	TGTGCCATCAGCTTGGAACAGGGGCTGGCAGGGAGTGGCTACACCTTC
TRBV7-2	-	TRBJ1-4	few	CASSPRTSGEKLFF	TGTGCCAGCAGCCCTCGGACGTCGGGAGAAAAACTGTTTTTT
TRBV4-3	TRBD1	TRBJ1-4	-	CASSRSDRGDEKLFF	TGCGCCAGCAGCCGATCGGACAGGGGGGATGAAAAACTGTTTTTT
TRBV19	-	TRBJ2-2	-	CASSRGPNTGELFF	TGTGCCAGTAGCCGAGGCCCGAACACCGGGGAGCTGTTTTTT
TRBV3-1/TRBV3-2	-	TRBJ1-2	-	CASSQAGEAGYTF	TGTGCCAGCAGCCAAGCAGGGGAAGCTGGCTACACCTTC
TRBV5-6	-	TRBJ2-3	-	CASSPEITDTQYF	TGTGCCAGCAGTCCAGAAATCACAGATACGCAGTATTTT
TRBV2	TRBD1	TRBJ2-7	-	CAVRDRSYEQYF	TGTGCCGTCCGGGACAGGAGCTACGAGCAGTACTTC
TRBV10-3	-	TRBJ2-2	-	CAISQQGANTGELFF	TGTGCCATCAGCCAACAGGGTGCGAACACCGGGGAGCTGTTTTTT
TRBV13	-	TRBJ2-7	once	CASSPGVRNSYEQYF	TGTGCCAGCAGCCCCGGGGTCCGGAACTCCTACGAGCAGTACTTC
TRBV11-2	-	TRBJ2-5	-	CASSSAGAETQYF	TGTGCCAGCAGCTCCGCAGGGGCAGAGACCCAGTACTTC
TRBV9	TRBD2	TRBJ2-3	once	CASSVAGLAVADTQYF	TGTGCCAGCAGCGTAGCTGGACTAGCCGTAGCAGATACGCAGTATTTT
TRBV21-1	-	TRBJ1-2	-	CASSYPGGGSANYGYTF	TGTGCCAGCAGCTACCCTGGGGGGGGCTCGGCTAACTATGGCTACACCTTC
TRBV19	TRBD2	TRBJ2-7	few	CASSALTSGGASYEQYF	TGTGCCAGTAGTGCCCTCACTAGCGGGGGGGCCTCCTACGAGCAGTACTTC
TRBV9	TRBD2	TRBJ2-1	-	CASRAAGGRNEQFF	TGTGCCAGCAGGGCGGCGGGGGGACGCAATGAGCAGTTCTTC
TRBV30	-	TRBJ1-2	-	CAWSRDIRQGYTF	TGTGCCTGGAGTCGGGACATCCGGCAGGGCTACACCTTC